Detailed here is one T cell receptor (beta chain). The CDR3 consists of 15 residues. The V gene end was trimmed by 0 bases and the J gene end by 7 bases; junction bases not matched to a gene: 2. CDR1 SGDLS and CDR2 YYNGEE come from the germline V gene. These data originate in a study of blood T cell repertoires in COVID-19. The table came from immunoSEQ multiplex PCR; TCRdb's copy has only in-frame clones and leaves some out. Of 25,000 to 35,000 clones in the sample, nearly 90% were seen once. Sequencing input: peripheral blood. This sequence was found in a human donor in a cohort sampled during active COVID-19. J is TRBJ1-6 and V is TRBV9, with 9 bases aligning to TRBD1. Written as DNA, the CDR3 is TGTGCCAGCAGCGTAGGGGACAGGGAAAATTCACCCCTCCACTTT. Its translation is CASSVGDRENSPLHF.